This TCR beta chain was observed in a study of PD-1 blockade in classical Hodgkin lymphoma. TCRdb keeps only in-frame clones here, not all; method: immunoSEQ multiplex PCR. The table shows about 60,000 clones, with roughly 90% occurring only once. With no exception, relapse followed autologous stem cell transplantation in all patients, and brentuximab vedotin exposure varied. The sequence came from a human donor with classical Hodgkin lymphoma. The sample here was peripheral blood mononuclear cells (PBMCs), taken at baseline.

In DNA form, the CDR3 reads TGTGCCAGCAGTTGGTTACAGTCCTACGAGCAGTACTTC. This sequence encodes CASSWLQSYEQYF. The V and J genes are TRBV6-6 and TRBJ2-7; D gene uncertain. There are 13 residues in the CDR3. Trimming removed 4 bases at V and 1 base at J, with 8 bases between. In germline, CDR1 is MNHNY, CDR2 SVGAGI (reference sequence).